Listed here are 17 T cell receptor beta chains from one sample, sequenced in a study of radiation and T cells in renal cell carcinoma. Generated by immunoSEQ multiplex PCR, the TCRdb table keeps only in-frame clones and is missing some. The sample holds 150,000 or so clones, about nine tenths seen once. This sample's time point: blood 4 weeks post-SBRT, at nephrectomy. Treatment defined: 15 Gy SBRT to primary tumor, nephrectomy 4 weeks later. The sample here was blood, taken from a patient whose treatment included radiotherapy and nephrectomy. The receptors come from a woman in her forties or fifties with renal cell carcinoma.

V usage is TRBV7-9 and J usage is TRBJ1-2; D is possibly TRBD1 (5 bases). Germline CDR1 SEHNR, CDR2 FQNEAQ (reference sequence). CDR3 length equals 14 residues. Trimming took 2 bases from V and 4 from J, leaving 11 bases between them. The chain's CDR3 is CASSLNTGGYGYTF. As DNA, the CDR3 is TGTGCCAGCAGCTTAAATACAGGAGGCTATGGCTACACCTTC.

J is TRBJ2-7 and V is TRBV29-1; D might be TRBD1 (6 bases). Looked up from germline, CDR1 is SQVTM and CDR2 is ANQGSEA. V was shortened by 4 bases and J by 2 bases, with 9 bases between the two germline ends. This CDR3 has 12 amino acids. This CDR3 reads CSVARGPYEQYF. The CDR3, as DNA: TGCAGCGTTGCCAGGGGACCCTACGAGCAGTACTTC.

J is TRBJ2-7 and V is TRBV5-4; D perhaps matches TRBD2 (6 bases). V dropped 6 bases and J dropped 5 bases, with 21 bases sitting between them. The germline V gene has CDR1 SGHNT and CDR2 YYREEE (reference sequence). The CDR3 is 15 residues long. The CDR3 loop reads CASTSEGSLRNEQYF. The CDR3 nucleotides read TGTGCCAGCACCTCGGAGGGCTCCCTGCGGAACGAGCAGTACTTC.

This clone has only one observation. CDR3 region: CATSRDRTSGNTIYF. Here the CDR3 DNA reads TGTGCCACCAGCAGGGACAGGACCTCTGGAAACACCATATATTTT. This chain links TRBV15 with TRBJ1-3; 7 nucleotides align to TRBD1. Germline CDR1 is LNHNV and CDR2 is YYDKDF (reference sequence). This CDR3 contains 15 residues. The J segment lost 0 bases and the V segment lost 3 bases, leaving 2 bases of the junction unmatched. The variable domain in full, with the rest retrieved from reference TRBV15 and TRBJ1-3, is DAMVIQNPRYQVTQFGKPVTLSCSQTLNHNVMYWYQQKSSQAPKLLFHYYDKDFNNEADTPDNFQSRRPNTSFCFLDIRSPGLGDTAMYLCATSRDRTSGNTIYFGEGSWLTVV.

V is TRBV7-2 and J is TRBJ1-1, with D perhaps matching TRBD1 (5 bases). The V and J ends lost 8 bases and 0 bases respectively, with 10 bases between them. Germline CDR1 and CDR2: SGHTA and FQGNSA. The CDR3 covers 13 residues. The CDR3 coding sequence is TGTGCCAGCTTGACAGTTTTGAACACTGAAGCTTTCTTT. Its protein product is CASLTVLNTEAFF.

This clone was found once. The chain joins TRBV7-2 to TRBJ2-7, with TRBD1 identical over 9 bases. The CDR3 spans 14 residues. Germline V lookup: CDR1 SGHTA, CDR2 FQGNSA. V gave up 6 bases and J gave up 6 bases; unmatched junction bases: 9. The DNA of the CDR3 is TGTGCCAGCAGTTCACGGACAGGGGTTCCCGAGCAGTACTTC. This codes for CASSSRTGVPEQYF.

The rearrangement joins TRBV6-1 to TRBJ2-1; 13 bases fit TRBD2. The germline V gene has CDR1 MNHNS and CDR2 SASEGT. This CDR3 region has 14 residues. Trimming removed 7 bases from V and 7 bases from J; junction bases left unmatched: 4. CDR3 sequence reads: CASTLTSGGNEQFF. DNA of the CDR3: TGTGCCAGCACTCTGACTAGCGGGGGGAATGAGCAGTTCTTC.

V is TRBV6-5 and J is TRBJ2-7, with TRBD1 identical over 7 bases. This CDR3 region has 15 residues. With 6 bases clipped from V and 0 bases from J, the junction kept 8 bases outside the gene matches. Germline lookup yields CDR1 MNHEY and CDR2 SVGAGI. CDR3 sequence reads: CASRTGLMGSYEQYF. Here the CDR3 DNA reads TGTGCCAGCAGGACAGGGTTGATGGGCTCCTACGAGCAGTACTTC.

There are a few counts of this clone. V and J are TRBV5-1 and TRBJ2-3, with 10 nucleotides matching TRBD1. The CDR3 has 15 amino acids. V lost 4 bases, J lost 4 bases, and 6 bases stayed unmatched. From germline, CDR1 is SGHRS and CDR2 YFSETQ. The CDR3 loop is CASSGGQGRSDTQYF. CDR3 nucleotide sequence: TGCGCCAGCAGCGGGGGACAGGGGAGATCAGATACGCAGTATTTT.

The chain has TRBV6-5 and TRBJ1-5; a possible D gene is TRBD1 (6 bases). V dropped 7 bases and J dropped 0 bases, with 13 bases sitting between them. The CDR3 length is 15 residues. Germline-derived CDR1 and CDR2 are MNHEY and SVGAGI. The DNA of the CDR3 is TGTGCCAGCACCAGGGGAGGGGATAGCAATCAGCCCCAGCATTTT. Amino acids: CASTRGGDSNQPQHF.

The V call is TRBV5-1, the J call TRBJ2-1; no reliable D call. V lost 2 bases, J lost 5 bases, and 11 bases lay in between. Germline V CDR1 and CDR2: SGHRS, YFSETQ. This CDR3 has 14 amino acids. CDR3 sequence reads: CASSLQSADNEQFF. DNA of the CDR3: TGCGCCAGCAGCTTACAAAGTGCGGACAATGAGCAGTTCTTC.

The CDR3 loop reads CASSSRRDELGSYEQYF. CDR3 bases: TGTGCCAGCAGCTCCCGCCGGGACGAGCTAGGGTCCTACGAGCAGTACTTC. The chain has TRBV7-9 and TRBJ2-7; tentatively, D is TRBD1 or TRBD2 (5 bases each). The CDR3 loop spans 17 amino acids. Germline-derived CDR1 and CDR2 are SEHNR and FQNEAQ (reference sequence). V was cut by 4 bases and J by 1 base, with 20 bases left in between.

The rearrangement joins TRBV10-3 to TRBJ1-5; no firm D call. Germline CDR1 is ENHRY and CDR2 is SYGVKD. The CDR3 totals 13 residues. Trimming left V 4 bases short and J 7 bases short, with 11 bases between. In DNA form, the CDR3 reads TGTGCCATCAGTGGCGGGCTAGAGCAGCCCCAGCATTTT. Residues: CAISGGLEQPQHF.

The chain combines TRBV5-1 with TRBJ1-2; D is ambiguous. V gave up 0 bases and J gave up 3 bases, with 6 bases separating them. Germline lookup yields CDR1 SGHRS and CDR2 YFSETQ. The CDR3 sequence is 13 residues long. CDR3 region: CASSLVTDYGYTF. The CDR3 DNA is TGCGCCAGCAGCTTGGTTACAGACTATGGCTACACCTTC.

V usage is TRBV27 and J usage is TRBJ2-7, with no clear D. Germline assignment: CDR1 MNHEY and CDR2 SMNVEV (reference sequence). With 3 bases removed from V and 0 bases from J, the gap between germline ends came to 9 bases. The length of the CDR3 is 14 residues. The CDR3 region has the DNA TGTGCCAGCAGTTTTTATAGTACCTCCTACGAGCAGTACTTC. This gives the protein CASSFYSTSYEQYF.

The rearrangement links TRBV5-4 to TRBJ2-3; a possible D gene is TRBD2 (5 bases). The V gene lost 2 bases and the J gene lost 3 bases, with 13 bases spanning the gap. The V gene's germline CDR1 is SGHNT and CDR2 YYREEE (reference sequence). The CDR3 totals 15 residues. The CDR3 region is CASSFDWSGTDTQYF. The CDR3 DNA sequence: TGTGCCAGCAGCTTCGATTGGTCGGGAACAGATACGCAGTATTTT.

The chain recombines TRBV5-1 with TRBJ2-6; D possibly matches TRBD1 or TRBD2 (5 bases each). Trimming cost V 1 base and J 0 bases, with 14 bases left between them. The CDR3 covers 18 residues. Germline V gives CDR1 SGHRS, CDR2 YFSETQ. This CDR3 is CASSLPAREFSGANVLTF. CDR3 coding DNA: TGCGCCAGCAGCTTGCCTGCCAGGGAGTTCTCTGGGGCCAACGTCCTGACTTTC.